The sequence of this T cell receptor (beta chain) was determined in a study of T cells in Graves' hyperthyroidism and ophthalmopathy. This clonotype was observed many times. CDR1 and CDR2 (germline): MNHEY, SMNVEV (reference sequence). The V and J ends lost 4 bases and 3 bases, in that order; junction bases with no gene match: 7. The CDR3 has 16 amino acids. Diagnosis relied on clinical symptoms, serum thyroxine and TRAb, thyroid ultrasound and orbital computed tomography. RNA transcripts served as the template for amplifying TCR beta CDR3 regions. An initial round of RT-PCR targeting the TCR CDR3 relied on the HTBI primer set. TCRdb processed the multiplex PCR reads anew with MiXCR; each CDR3 protein has one entry. The profile shows roughly 400,000 distinct CDR3 sequences, more than 13% of them singletons.

The TCR comes from a man in his fifties or sixties with Graves' ophthalmopathy. The sequenced sample was blood. V usage is TRBV27 and J usage is TRBJ2-5; 11 bases align to TRBD2. The CDR3 DNA follows: TGTGCCAGCAGTTCCTTTAGCGGGAGGGCGAAAGAGACCCAGTACTTC. Translated, it gives CASSSFSGRAKETQYF.